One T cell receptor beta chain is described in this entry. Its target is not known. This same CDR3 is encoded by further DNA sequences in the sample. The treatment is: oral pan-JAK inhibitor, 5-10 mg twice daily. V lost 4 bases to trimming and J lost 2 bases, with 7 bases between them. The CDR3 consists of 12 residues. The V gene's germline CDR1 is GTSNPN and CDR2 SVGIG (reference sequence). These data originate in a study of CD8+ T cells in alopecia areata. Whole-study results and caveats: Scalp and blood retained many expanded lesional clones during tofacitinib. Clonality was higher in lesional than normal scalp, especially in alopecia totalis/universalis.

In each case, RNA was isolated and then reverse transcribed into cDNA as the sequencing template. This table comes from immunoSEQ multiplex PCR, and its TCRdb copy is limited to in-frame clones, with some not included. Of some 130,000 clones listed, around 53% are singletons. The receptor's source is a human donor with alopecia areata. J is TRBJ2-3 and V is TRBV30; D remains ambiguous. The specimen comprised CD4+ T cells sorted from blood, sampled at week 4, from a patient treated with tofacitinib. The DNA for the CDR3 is TGTGCCTGGACCGGATCCACAGATACGCAGTATTTT. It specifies CAWTGSTDTQYF.